This TCR beta chain comes out of a study of blood T cell repertoires in COVID-19. This clone was observed a single time. In germline, CDR1 is SGHVS, CDR2 FNYEAQ. CDR3 length: 14 residues. J lost 8 bases, V lost 1 base, and 3 bases had no gene match. Repertoires were generated with immunoSEQ multiplex PCR, while TCRdb's copy carries only in-frame clones and drops some. Among 110,000 or so clones, about four fifths were seen once, and the ten largest hold roughly 15%. The receptor was isolated from an elderly woman with acute or convalescent COVID-19. The V gene is TRBV7-6, the J gene TRBJ2-1; the match to TRBD2 covers 9 bases. What was sequenced was peripheral blood. CDR3 in amino acids: CASSLVLAGYEQFF. The CDR3 region has the DNA TGTGCCAGCAGCTTAGTCCTAGCGGGATATGAGCAGTTCTTC. The full variable domain, in which reference TRBV7-6 and TRBJ2-1 provide the parts outside the CDR3, is GAGVSQSPRYKVTKRGQDVALRCDPISGHVSLYWYRQALGQGPEFLTYFNYEAQQDKSGLPNDRFSAERPEGSISTLTIQRTEQRDSAMYRCASSLVLAGYEQFFGPGTRLTVL.